This TCR beta chain was profiled in a study of vaccination and CD4 T cells after COVID-19. The overall study: Post-vaccine sample collection happened at a median of approximately 77 days after dose two, ranging 14 to 241.

Treatment specified: roughly nine-day PBMC culture with coronavirus spike peptide pools or control peptides (ViraFEST assay). Isolation of CD4+ T cells by negative selection took place after approximately ten days of culture. As to this clonotype: What it binds is not known.

Once obtained from cultured CD4+ T cells, the DNA was sequenced using the Oncomine TCR Beta short-read assay. Scientists extracted genomic DNA from CD4+ T cells grown in culture. TCRdb called the PCR reads again in MiXCR, with one record for every CDR3 protein. Among under 13,000 distinct CDR3 sequences, around 40% were seen once, and the ten largest hold around a tenth. This clonotype was sampled from a human donor who had recovered from COVID-19. This sample comprised CD4+ T cells from blood, cultured in vitro, obtained after SARS-CoV-2 vaccination.

The CDR3 loop is CASSLRGDRLNTEAFF. As DNA, the CDR3 is TGTGCCAGCAGCTTGAGAGGGGACAGGCTGAACACTGAAGCTTTCTTT. This rearrangement joins TRBV5-5 to TRBJ1-1, with 8 nucleotides matching TRBD1. The V and J ends lost 1 base and 0 bases, in that order; junction bases with no gene match: 5. Germline values: CDR1 SGHKS, CDR2 YYEKEE (reference sequence). CDR3 length equals 16 residues. Combining the CDR3 with reference TRBV5-5 and TRBJ1-1 gives the whole variable domain DAGVTQSPTHLIKTRGQQVTLRCSPISGHKSVSWYQQVLGQGPQFIFQYYEKEERGRGNFPDRFSARQFPNYSSELNVNALLLGDSALYLCASSLRGDRLNTEAFFGQGTRLTVV.